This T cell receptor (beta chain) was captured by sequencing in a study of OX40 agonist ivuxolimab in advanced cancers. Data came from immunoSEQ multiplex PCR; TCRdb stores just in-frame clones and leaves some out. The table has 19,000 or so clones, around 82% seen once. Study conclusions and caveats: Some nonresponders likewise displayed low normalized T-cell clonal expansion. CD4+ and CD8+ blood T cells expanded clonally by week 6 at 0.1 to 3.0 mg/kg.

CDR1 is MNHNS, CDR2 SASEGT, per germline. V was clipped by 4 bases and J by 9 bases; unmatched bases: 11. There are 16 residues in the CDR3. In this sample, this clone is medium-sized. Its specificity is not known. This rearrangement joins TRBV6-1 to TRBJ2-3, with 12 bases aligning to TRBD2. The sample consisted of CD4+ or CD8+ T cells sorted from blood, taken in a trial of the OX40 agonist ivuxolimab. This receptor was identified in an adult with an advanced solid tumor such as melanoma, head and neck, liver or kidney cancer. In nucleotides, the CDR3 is TGTGCCAGCAGTGCCCCGGCTAGCGGGGGGGCTGACACGCAGTATTTT. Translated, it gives CASSAPASGGADTQYF.